This T cell receptor (beta chain) was sequenced during a study of blood T cell repertoires in COVID-19. Study as a whole: From the United States, Italy and Spain came samples of acute and convalescent COVID-19. PBMCs, B-cell-depleted T cells, or T cells provided the cDNA or gDNA that made up the material.

Per the original data handling: Scientists estimated how many nucleated cells there were by amplifying reference gene primers. The assay was immunoSEQ multiplex PCR, and TCRdb's table has in-frame clones only and misses some. V and J calls and clone size are those listed in that table; D and trimming were worked out from the DNA. This sample has approximately 77,000 clones, with approximately 90% found just once. Sequencing was carried out using peripheral blood. This TCR was recovered from a man younger than 40 with acute or convalescent COVID-19.

CDR3 coding DNA: TGTGCCTGGAGGGGCCGTTCCTTTGGCGGCACAGATACGCAGTATTTT. Protein sequence: CAWRGRSFGGTDTQYF. V gene TRBV30 combines with J gene TRBJ2-3; D call uncertain. With 3 bases removed from V and 1 base from J, the gap between germline ends came to 17 bases. Per germline, CDR1 GTSNPN and CDR2 SVGIG (reference sequence). CDR3 length: 16 residues.